These 26 T cell receptor beta chains share one sample of origin, sequenced in a study of blood T cell repertoires in COVID-19 (dated by TCRdb to 2020 to 2021). The library was prepared using the immunoSEQ multiplex PCR assay. Not all clones reach the TCRdb copy of this immuneACCESS table, which keeps in-frame sequences only. Checked studies attribute under half of the gap to unresolved V genes and leave the rest unexplained. Within this sample are about 370,000 clones, with around 90% of them counted one time only. The ten largest clones add up to 6% to 7.5% of the sample. Material: peripheral blood. The source of these receptors is a man aged 18-30 years with active or convalescent COVID-19.

This clone was seen a handful of times. The chain combines TRBV20-1 with TRBJ2-1, with TRBD2 identical over 10 bases. The CDR3 is 14 amino acids. The germline CDR1 and CDR2 sequences are DFQATT and SNEGSKA (reference sequence). V dropped 3 bases and J dropped 6; count of bases not matched to a gene: 5. This CDR3 reads CSASKSGRGNEQFF. The CDR3 DNA sequence: TGCAGTGCTAGTAAAAGCGGGAGGGGCAATGAGCAGTTCTTC.

This chain joins TRBV3-1 (or the pseudogene TRBV3-2) and TRBJ2-5; 7 bases are a match to TRBD1. V was pared by 4 bases and J by 1 base, with 6 bases of the junction left unmatched. The CDR3 contains 15 residues. The V gene's germline CDR1 is LGHDT and CDR2 YNNKEL (reference sequence). CDR3 sequence (DNA): TGTGCCAGCAGCCGGTCCGAGGGGGCCCAAGAGACCCAGTACTTC. This gives the protein CASSRSEGAQETQYF.

The rearrangement links TRBV9 to TRBJ2-3; a possible D gene is TRBD1 (6 bases). This CDR3 spans 16 amino acids. Trimming pared 0 bases from V and 4 bases from J, leaving 15 bases between. The germline V gene has CDR1 SGDLS and CDR2 YYNGEE. The CDR3 nucleotides are TGTGCCAGCAGCGTAGTAGTAATGGCAGGGGCAGATACGCAGTATTTT. Translation: CASSVVVMAGADTQYF.

The rearrangement links TRBV19 to TRBJ2-3, with D unclear. The germline gives CDR1 LNHDA, CDR2 SQIVND (reference sequence). V was trimmed by 7 bases and J by 4 bases, leaving 6 bases between them. This CDR3 comprises 11 residues. CDR3 coding DNA: TGTGCCAGTACAGTGGCAGATACGCAGTATTTT. This gives the protein CASTVADTQYF.

The chain is built from TRBV7-8 and TRBJ1-5, with 9 bases aligning to TRBD1. V lost 3 bases and J lost 4; bases outside the gene matches: 1. The germline gives CDR1 SGHVS, CDR2 FQNEAQ. The CDR3 is 14 residues long. The CDR3 reads CASSLGTGNQPQHF. CDR3 nucleotides: TGTGCCAGCAGCTTGGGGACAGGGAATCAGCCCCAGCATTTT.

The V gene is TRBV18, the J gene TRBJ2-7; possibly TRBD2 for D (6 bases). Germline V gene lookup returns CDR1 KGHSH and CDR2 LQKENI. This CDR3 contains 15 residues. V was clipped by 1 base and J by 5 bases, with 15 bases between them. The CDR3 sequence is CASSPLFGGEDEQYF. The DNA of the CDR3 is TGTGCCAGCTCACCACTCTTCGGGGGAGAAGACGAGCAGTACTTC. Filled out from reference TRBV18 and TRBJ2-7, the complete variable domain reads NAGVMQNPRHLVRRRGQEARLRCSPMKGHSHVYWYRQLPEEGLKFMVYLQKENIIDESGMPKERFSAEFPKEGPSILRIQQVVRGDSAAYFCASSPLFGGEDEQYFGPGTRLTVT.

The CDR3 here is CASSSDPARGNEQFF. The CDR3 bases are TGTGCCAGCAGCTCGGACCCAGCAAGGGGCAATGAGCAGTTCTTC. The chain is built from TRBV7-2 and TRBJ2-1; D may be TRBD1 (5 bases). The CDR3 is made up of 15 amino acids. With 4 bases removed from V and 6 bases from J, the gap between germline ends came to 16 bases. Germline CDR1 and CDR2: SGHTA and FQGNSA.

Note on this clone: This same CDR3 is encoded by further DNA sequences in the sample. The genes are TRBV6-2 or TRBV6-3 and TRBJ1-5; the D is unclear. With 5 bases removed from V and 7 bases from J, the gap between germline ends came to 9 bases. CDR1 and CDR2 from the germline V gene are MNHEY and SVGEGT. CDR3 length: 12 residues. In nucleotides, the CDR3 is TGTGCCAGCAGTCGGGGAGGGCAGCCCCAGCATTTT. Its protein is CASSRGGQPQHF.

J is TRBJ1-1 and V is TRBV5-1, with D possibly TRBD1 on 6 matching bases. Trimming shortened V by 4 bases and J by 10 bases, and 14 bases separated the two germline ends. CDR3 size: 12 residues. Germline CDR1 SGHRS, CDR2 YFSETQ. The CDR3 loop is CASSLETGLAFF. As DNA, the CDR3 is TGCGCCAGCAGCCTTGAGACAGGCTTAGCTTTCTTT.

V is TRBV25-1 and J is TRBJ1-6; 8 nucleotides agree with TRBD1. Germline-derived CDR1 and CDR2 are MGHDK and SYGVNS. This CDR3 comprises 16 residues. The ends lost 8 bases at V and 4 bases at J; junction bases unmatched: 10. In nucleotides, the CDR3 is TGTGCCAGCCGCACTGGACAGGGTGGATATAATTCACCCCTCCACTTT. Translated: CASRTGQGGYNSPLHF.

The chain links TRBV2 to TRBJ2-3; 7 bases map to TRBD1. Germline-derived CDR1 and CDR2 are SNHLY and FYNNEI. The CDR3 loop spans 15 amino acids. The V segment lost 10 bases and the J segment 2 bases; nucleotides outside the gene matches: 12. CDR3 region: CATPIRDRTTDTQYF. The CDR3 nucleotides read TGTGCCACCCCTATCCGGGACAGAACCACAGATACGCAGTATTTT.

The chain employs TRBV18 and TRBJ2-1, with 16 bases aligning to TRBD2. The germline CDR1 and CDR2 sequences are KGHSH and LQKENI. The CDR3 totals 16 residues. J lost 7 bases, V lost 3 bases, and 3 bases had no gene match. CDR3 coding DNA: TGTGCCAGCTCACCGCCGGGACTAGCGGGGGGGAATGAGCAGTTCTTC. Translating gives CASSPPGLAGGNEQFF.

This chain links TRBV29-1 with TRBJ1-2, with 11 bases identical to TRBD1. The CDR3 runs 13 residues. Trimming removed 4 bases from V and 6 bases from J; junction bases left unmatched: 4. From germline, CDR1 is SQVTM and CDR2 ANQGSEA. The CDR3 coding sequence is TGCAGCGTTGGAAGGACAGGGGGCGATGGCTACACCTTC. This sequence encodes CSVGRTGGDGYTF.

The chain combines TRBV15 with TRBJ2-2; D gene uncertain. Germline V lookup: CDR1 LNHNV, CDR2 YYDKDF (reference sequence). This CDR3 spans 14 amino acids. Trimming removed 4 bases from V and 5 bases from J, with 11 bases in between. CDR3 loop: CATSNLPGTGELFF. CDR3 DNA: TGTGCCACCAGCAACCTCCCCGGGACCGGGGAGCTGTTTTTT.

This chain uses TRBV20-1 with TRBJ2-1, with 8 bases aligning to TRBD1. V shed 3 bases and J 5 bases; nucleotides not matched to a gene: 6. CDR3 length: 14 residues. Germline CDR1 and CDR2: DFQATT and SNEGSKA (reference sequence). CDR3 in amino acids: CSASDRGTHNEQFF. The CDR3 DNA sequence: TGCAGTGCTAGTGACAGGGGAACCCACAATGAGCAGTTCTTC.

The rearrangement joins TRBV30 to TRBJ2-5; 9 bases are a match to TRBD1. Per germline, CDR1 GTSNPN and CDR2 SVGIG (reference sequence). V was pared by 3 bases and J by 5 bases, with 7 bases of the junction left unmatched. This CDR3 contains 14 residues. The CDR3 DNA reads as TGTGCCTGGAGCTCTTGGGACAGGGTGGAGACCCAGTACTTC. Translated, it gives CAWSSWDRVETQYF.

As concerns this clone: Mismatch with germline at one junction end may stem from a read error. V gene TRBV9 combines with J gene TRBJ2-6, with TRBD1 matching over 7 bases. This CDR3 has 14 residues. From germline, CDR1 is SGDLS and CDR2 YYNGEE. CDR3 sequence (DNA): TGTGCCAGCAGCCCAGGGGGAGCTTACAACGTGCTGACTTTC. As protein: CASSPGGAYNVLTF.

The chain is built from TRBV23-1 and TRBJ1-3; 9 nucleotides line up with TRBD1. TRBV23-1 is an ORF for which the function is uncertain. The V and J ends lost 0 bases and 0 bases, in that order; junction bases with no gene match: 3. The CDR3 has 17 amino acids. CDR3 amino acids: CASSQSDRGRSGNTIYF. The CDR3 region has the DNA TGCGCCAGCAGTCAATCGGACAGGGGACGCTCTGGAAACACCATATATTTT.

CDR3 sequence: CASSVGSGGADTQYF. In DNA, the CDR3 is TGTGCCAGCAGCGTAGGAAGCGGGGGGGCAGATACGCAGTATTTT. The chain carries TRBV9 and TRBJ2-3; TRBD2 aligns across 10 bases. With V trimmed by 0 bases and J by 4 bases, 2 bases remained unmatched. Germline lookup yields CDR1 SGDLS and CDR2 YYNGEE. This CDR3 region has 15 residues.

CDR3 nucleotide sequence: TGTGCCAGCTTCTTCAGCGGAGCAGGTTCCGAGCAGTACTTC. Its protein is CASFFSGAGSEQYF. This chain links TRBV18 with TRBJ2-7; D is possibly TRBD2 (5 bases). Germline values: CDR1 KGHSH, CDR2 LQKENI. The CDR3 is 14 residues long. The V and J ends lost 7 bases and 6 bases respectively, with 19 bases between them.

The gene calls are TRBV29-1 and TRBJ2-7, with TRBD1 as a possible D gene (6 bases). The CDR3 consists of 14 residues. Germline assignment: CDR1 SQVTM and CDR2 ANQGSEA. V dropped 7 bases and J dropped 3 bases, with 19 bases sitting between them. CDR3 sequence reads: CSGRTGTKNYEQYF. CDR3 sequence (DNA): TGCAGCGGAAGGACCGGGACAAAGAACTACGAGCAGTACTTC.

This clone was observed a handful of times. The chain links TRBV14 to TRBJ2-5; perhaps TRBD1 as D (5 bases). Germline V gene data show CDR1 as SGHDN and CDR2 as FVKESK. Trimming took off 2 bases at V and 5 bases at J, with 12 bases between the two ends. The CDR3 totals 14 residues. The CDR3 DNA sequence: TGTGCCAGCAGCCAACGCAGGGCTTACGAGACCCAGTACTTC. Amino acids: CASSQRRAYETQYF.

This chain links TRBV3-1 (or the pseudogene TRBV3-2) with TRBJ2-7, with 12 bases matching TRBD2. Germline V gene lookup returns CDR1 LGHDT and CDR2 YNNKEL (reference sequence). V shed 2 bases, J shed 2 bases, and the junction held 4 bases outside the gene matches. This CDR3 comprises 16 residues. The CDR3 bases are TGTGCCAGCAGCCAACTAGCGGGAGGGGTCCCCTACGAGCAGTACTTC. Encoded protein: CASSQLAGGVPYEQYF.

J is TRBJ2-7 and V is TRBV3-1 (or the pseudogene TRBV3-2); 7 nucleotides align to TRBD1. The junction had 8 bases not matched to a gene; V was cut back by 4 bases and J by 5 bases. Per the germline V gene, CDR1 is LGHDT and CDR2 is YNNKEL (reference sequence). This CDR3 spans 14 amino acids. CDR3 DNA: TGTGCCAGCAGCCCGGACGGAACAGGGGACGAGCAGTACTTC. It specifies CASSPDGTGDEQYF.

The J gene is TRBJ1-2, the V gene TRBV2, with 8 bases aligning to TRBD1. CDR1 is SNHLY and CDR2 is FYNNEI in the germline V gene. V lost 5 bases to trimming and J lost 4 bases; unmatched junction nucleotides: 6. The CDR3 length is 14 residues. The CDR3 DNA reads as TGTGCCAGCAGTCTGACAGGGGAGGCCTATGGCTACACCTTC. This codes for CASSLTGEAYGYTF. Combining the CDR3 with reference TRBV2 and TRBJ1-2 gives the whole variable domain EPEVTQTPSHQVTQMGQEVILRCVPISNHLYFYWYRQILGQKVEFLVSFYNNEISEKSEIFDDQFSVERPDGSNFTLKIRSTKLEDSAMYFCASSLTGEAYGYTFGSGTRLTVV.

J is TRBJ1-6 and V is TRBV28; 7 positions match TRBD1. J gave up 7 bases and V 8 bases, and 8 bases lay outside the gene matches. The V gene's germline CDR1 is MDHEN and CDR2 SYDVKM. This CDR3 is 14 amino acids long. The CDR3 reads CASRSGTANSPLHF. The CDR3 bases are TGTGCCAGCCGGTCCGGGACAGCGAATTCACCCCTCCACTTT.